This T cell receptor beta chain comes out of a study of blood T cell repertoires in COVID-19. Study at large: COVID-19 samples from acute and convalescent phases originated in the United States, Italy and Spain. T cells, B-cell-depleted T cells, or PBMCs provided the cDNA or gDNA that served as material.

In the original workflow: Amplification from reference gene primers served as the basis for estimated nucleated cell counts. Measured with immunoSEQ multiplex PCR; TCRdb has only the in-frame clones, and not every one. V, J and clone size reflect that table, while D and trimming were determined from the DNA. This table has 250,000 or so clones, around 80% appearing once. The CDR3 is 15 residues long. Germline CDR1 and CDR2: MGHDK and SYGVNS. V lost 6 bases to trimming and J lost 3 bases; unmatched junction nucleotides: 6. V and J are TRBV25-1 and TRBJ2-1; 9 nucleotides line up with TRBD1. This receptor was identified in a woman over 75 with acute or convalescent COVID-19. Sequencing used peripheral blood. The CDR3 nucleotides read TGTGCCAGCAGGGGACAGGGTAGCGGCTACAATGAGCAGTTCTTC. Translated, it gives CASRGQGSGYNEQFF.